This T cell receptor beta chain came from a study of blood T cell repertoires in COVID-19. The V and J ends lost 1 base and 5 bases respectively, with 10 bases between them. The CDR3 spans 13 residues. Germline-derived CDR1 and CDR2 are SGHRS and YFSETQ. Method: immunoSEQ multiplex PCR; TCRdb's copy keeps in-frame clones and lacks some. The sample lists about 260,000 clones, roughly 85% occurring once. The sequence was collected from a human donor in a cohort sampled during active COVID-19. Source material: peripheral blood. This chain uses TRBV5-1 with TRBJ2-7; no reliable D call. The CDR3, as DNA: TGCGCCAGCAGCTTGAGCGCTTGGGACGAGCAGTACTTC. It specifies CASSLSAWDEQYF.